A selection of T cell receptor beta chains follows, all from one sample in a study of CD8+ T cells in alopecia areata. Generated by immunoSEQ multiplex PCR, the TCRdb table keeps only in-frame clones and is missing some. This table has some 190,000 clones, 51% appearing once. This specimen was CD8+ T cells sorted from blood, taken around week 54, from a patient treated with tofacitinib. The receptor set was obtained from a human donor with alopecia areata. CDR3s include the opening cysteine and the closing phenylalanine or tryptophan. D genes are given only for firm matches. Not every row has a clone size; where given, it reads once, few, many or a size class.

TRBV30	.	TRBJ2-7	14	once	TGTGCCTGGAGCCAGGGGTTAAGGGGGTGGGAGCAGTACTTC	CAWSQGLRGWEQYF
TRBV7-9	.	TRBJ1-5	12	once	TGTGCCAGCAGCTTAAGGGATCAGCCCCAGCATTTT	CASSLRDQPQHF
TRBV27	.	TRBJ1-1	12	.	TGTGCCAGCAGCCCCCGTGGGACTGAAGCTTTCTTT	CASSPRGTEAFF
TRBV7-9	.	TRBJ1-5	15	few	TGTGCCAGCAGCTTAGAGGACAGTAGCAATCAGCCCCAGCATTTT	CASSLEDSSNQPQHF
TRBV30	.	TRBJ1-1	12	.	TGTGCCTGGATGGACGGGAACACTGAAGCTTTCTTT	CAWMDGNTEAFF
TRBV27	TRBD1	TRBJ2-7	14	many	TGTGCCAGCAGCCTTGCAGGGGGCATCTACGAGCAGTACTTC	CASSLAGGIYEQYF
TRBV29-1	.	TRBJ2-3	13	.	TGCAGCGTTGAGGGGGGAAGCACAGATACGCAGTATTTT	CSVEGGSTDTQYF
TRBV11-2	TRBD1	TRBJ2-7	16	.	TGTGCCAGCAGCTCCTCCCGGGGACAGGGGCGGAACGAGCAGTACTTC	CASSSSRGQGRNEQYF
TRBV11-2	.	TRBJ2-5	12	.	TGTGCCAGCACCGACGTCTCAGAGACCCAGTACTTC	CASTDVSETQYF
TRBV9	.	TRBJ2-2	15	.	TGTGCCAGCAGCGGCGGAATAACGAACACCGGGGAGCTGTTTTTT	CASSGGITNTGELFF
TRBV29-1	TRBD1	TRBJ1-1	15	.	TGCAGCGTTGAAGTAAGGGGACAGTCGAACACTGAAGCTTTCTTT	CSVEVRGQSNTEAFF
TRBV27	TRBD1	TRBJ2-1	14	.	TGTGCCAGCAGTCCAGGGGGTTCCTACAATGAGCAGTTCTTC	CASSPGGSYNEQFF
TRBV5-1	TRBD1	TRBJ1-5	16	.	TGCGCCAGCAGCTTGGGGTCAGGGGGTAGCAATCAGCCCCAGCATTTT	CASSLGSGGSNQPQHF
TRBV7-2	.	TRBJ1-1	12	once	TGTGCCAGCAGCTTGCAGCACACTGAAGCTTTCTTT	CASSLQHTEAFF
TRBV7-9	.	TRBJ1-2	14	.	TGTGCCAGCAGCTTTTCGCAGTTGGGCTATGGCTACACCTTC	CASSFSQLGYGYTF
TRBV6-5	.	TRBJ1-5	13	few	TGTGCCAGCCAGAAACATAGCAATCAGCCCCAGCATTTT	CASQKHSNQPQHF
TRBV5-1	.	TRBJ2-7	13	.	TGCGCCAGCAGCCTCGGGGCATCCTACGAGCAGTACTTC	CASSLGASYEQYF
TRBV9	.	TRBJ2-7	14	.	TGTGCCAGCAGCGTAGGCAGAAGCTCCTACGAGCAGTACTTC	CASSVGRSSYEQYF
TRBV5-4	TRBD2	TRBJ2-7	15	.	TGTGCCAGCAGCCTCGGACTAGCGGGGAGATACGAGCAGTACTTC	CASSLGLAGRYEQYF
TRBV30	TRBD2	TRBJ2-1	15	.	TGTGCCTGGAGTGCCGGGAGGGACTACTACAATGAGCAGTTCTTC	CAWSAGRDYYNEQFF
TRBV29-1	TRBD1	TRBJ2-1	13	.	TGCAGCGATGGACAGGTTCTCTACAATGAGCAGTTCTTC	CSDGQVLYNEQFF
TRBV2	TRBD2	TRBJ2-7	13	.	TGTGCCAACGGGGGGGCCACCTCCTACGAGCAGTACTTC	CANGGATSYEQYF
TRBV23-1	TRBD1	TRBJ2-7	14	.	TGCGCCAGCAGTTTCCGGGACAGGAAGCCCGAGCAGTACTTC	CASSFRDRKPEQYF
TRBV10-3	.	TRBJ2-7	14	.	TGTGCCATCAGTGAGTCTACAGCCCCGTGGGAGCAGTACTTC	CAISESTAPWEQYF
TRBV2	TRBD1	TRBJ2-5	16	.	TGTGCCAGCAGCCTCTCCCAGGACAGGGCAGGGGAGACCCAGTACTTC	CASSLSQDRAGETQYF
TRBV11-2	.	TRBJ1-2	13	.	TGTGCCAGCAGCTTAGACAGGGGCGTTGGCTACACCTTC	CASSLDRGVGYTF
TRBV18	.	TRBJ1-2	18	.	TGTGCCAGCTCACCAGGTTCTCGGACAGCCCGGTCCCTATATGGCTACACCTTC	CASSPGSRTARSLYGYTF
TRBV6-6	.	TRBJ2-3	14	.	TGTGCCAGCAGTCAGTCGTCGGAGGAAGATACGCAGTATTTT	CASSQSSEEDTQYF
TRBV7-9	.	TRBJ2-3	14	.	TGTGCCAGCAGCTTAGGAGAAATCACAGATACGCAGTATTTT	CASSLGEITDTQYF
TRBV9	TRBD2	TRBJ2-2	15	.	TGTGCCAGCAGCCCCCGGGACTACCGCACCGGGGAGCTGTTTTTT	CASSPRDYRTGELFF
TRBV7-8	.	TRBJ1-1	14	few	TGTGCCAGCAGCTTAGATATGTTGGGCACTGAAGCTTTCTTT	CASSLDMLGTEAFF
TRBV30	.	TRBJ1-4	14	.	TGTGCCTGGAGTGAGTCGGGGGGTAGAGAAAAACTGTTTTTT	CAWSESGGREKLFF
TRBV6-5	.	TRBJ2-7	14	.	TGTGCCAGCAGTTACTCGGAGGGCCACTACGAGCAGTACTTC	CASSYSEGHYEQYF
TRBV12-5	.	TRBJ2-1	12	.	TGTGCTAGTGGTTCCTTTGAGAATGAGCAGTTCTTC	CASGSFENEQFF